The 16 T cell receptor beta chains below all came from one sample that was sequenced in a study of T cells in Graves' hyperthyroidism and ophthalmopathy. Regions amplified from RNA transcripts were the TCR beta CDR3 regions. The HTBI primer set drove a first-round RT-PCR of the TCR CDR3. TCRdb independently ran MiXCR on the multiplex PCR reads; one entry per CDR3 protein. The sample has approximately 600,000 distinct CDR3 sequences; around 14% are singletons. Sequencing was done on a sample of blood. These receptor sequences come from a woman younger than 35 with Graves' ophthalmopathy.

In its sample, this clonotype was seen many times. The chain employs TRBV6-2 or TRBV6-3 and TRBJ2-7; D may be TRBD1 (6 bases). Germline CDR1 and CDR2: MNHEY and SVGEGT. CDR3 size: 16 residues. Trimming removed 2 bases from V and 0 bases from J, with 14 bases in between. CDR3 bases: TGTGCCAGCAGTTACCCCGTTGACAGGTACTCCTACGAGCAGTACTTC. Amino acids: CASSYPVDRYSYEQYF.

The table lists this clonotype with many counts. The chain links TRBV9 to TRBJ2-3, with D perhaps matching TRBD1 (5 bases). Germline CDR1 is SGDLS and CDR2 is YYNGEE. CDR3 size: 12 residues. V dropped 0 bases and J dropped 8 bases, with 7 bases sitting between them. CDR3 sequence: CASSVGQGTQYF. The CDR3 DNA reads as TGTGCCAGCAGCGTAGGGCAGGGTACGCAGTATTTT.

This clonotype occurred many times. V and J are TRBV6-1 and TRBJ1-2; unclear D gene. V was pared by 4 bases and J by 5 bases, with 11 bases between. Germline V gene data show CDR1 as MNHNS and CDR2 as SASEGT. CDR3 length equals 13 residues. The CDR3 bases are TGTGCCAGCAGTGTAGCGGACGCATATGGCTACACCTTC. Its translation is CASSVADAYGYTF.

This clonotype appeared many times. The chain carries TRBV20-1 and TRBJ2-3; D gene uncertain. This CDR3 comprises 15 residues. Germline-derived CDR1 and CDR2 are DFQATT and SNEGSKA (reference sequence). V was cut by 0 bases and J by 0 bases, with 10 bases left in between. CDR3 residues: CSARDAVQSTDTQYF. CDR3 nucleotide sequence: TGCAGTGCTAGAGATGCGGTCCAAAGCACAGATACGCAGTATTTT.

This clonotype was seen ten or more times. For the CDR3, the DNA is TGTGCCAGCAGCCGAGGGTCCAAGAACACTGAAGCTTTCTTT. Translating it yields CASSRGSKNTEAFF. The V gene is TRBV11-2, the J gene TRBJ1-1; D remains unclear. Trimming took 5 bases from V and 1 from J, leaving 11 bases between them. This CDR3 contains 14 residues. Germline V gene data show CDR1 as SGHAT and CDR2 as FQNNGV.

This clonotype was observed many times. This chain joins TRBV6-1 and TRBJ1-5; 8 bases agree with TRBD1. The CDR3 runs 15 residues. After removal of 3 bases from V and 4 bases from J, the junction contained 5 bases not matched to a gene. From germline, CDR1 is MNHNS and CDR2 SASEGT. Here the CDR3 reads CASSDRGRGNQPQHF. CDR3 DNA: TGTGCCAGCAGTGACAGGGGGCGGGGGAATCAGCCCCAGCATTTT.

CDR3 protein: CASSPVVGGAGYGYTF. CDR3 DNA sequence: TGTGCCAGCAGTCCCGTCGTTGGGGGCGCCGGGTATGGCTACACCTTC. V is TRBV6-1 and J is TRBJ1-2; the D gene is possibly TRBD1 (6 bases). The CDR3 runs to 16 residues. Germline values: CDR1 MNHNS, CDR2 SASEGT. Deletions cut 5 bases from V and 5 bases from J, with 21 bases between.

This clonotype showed up many times. This chain uses TRBV6-1 with TRBJ2-3; 9 bases are a match to TRBD1. The CDR3 is 16 residues long. Germline trimming cut 6 bases from V and 5 bases from J; bases unmatched to any gene: 12. Germline-derived CDR1 and CDR2 are MNHNS and SASEGT. The CDR3 reads CASSRSVGQGIDTQYF. The CDR3 nucleotides read TGTGCCAGCAGCCGGTCCGTGGGACAGGGTATAGATACGCAGTATTTT.

This clonotype has a handful of counts. V and J are TRBV11-2 and TRBJ2-1; 11 nucleotides align to TRBD2. The CDR3 has 15 amino acids. The V segment lost 5 bases and the J segment 3 bases; nucleotides outside the gene matches: 3. Germline loops: CDR1 SGHAT, CDR2 FQNNGV. For the CDR3, the DNA is TGTGCCAGCAGCGCCACTAGCGGGGGCTACAATGAGCAGTTCTTC. Encoded protein: CASSATSGGYNEQFF.

This clonotype was observed many times. This sequence joins TRBV7-8 and TRBJ2-7, with D unresolved. This CDR3 comprises 17 residues. The V end was cut by 1 base, the J end by 1 base, with 17 bases between. Looked up from germline, CDR1 is SGHVS and CDR2 is FQNEAQ. CDR3 protein: CASSLERAEVPSYEQYF. The CDR3 DNA reads TGTGCCAGCAGCTTAGAAAGGGCCGAGGTCCCTTCCTACGAGCAGTACTTC.

This chain joins TRBV27 and TRBJ2-7; either TRBD1 or TRBD2 may supply D (5 bases each). Germline V CDR1 and CDR2: MNHEY, SMNVEV (reference sequence). Trimming removed 3 bases from V and 0 bases from J, with 12 bases in between. This CDR3 comprises 15 residues. In DNA form, the CDR3 reads TGTGCCAGCAGTTTGGGACCAGGGCTCTCCTACGAGCAGTACTTC. It encodes CASSLGPGLSYEQYF.

This clonotype was observed at least ten times. The rearrangement joins TRBV20-1 to TRBJ2-7; 9 bases line up with TRBD1. Germline assignment: CDR1 DFQATT and CDR2 SNEGSKA (reference sequence). This CDR3 has 14 residues. J lost 6 bases, V lost 5 bases, and 11 bases had no gene match. The CDR3 nucleotides read TGCAGTGCTGCTCCGGGACAGGGTACCCGCGAGCAGTACTTC. Its translation: CSAAPGQGTREQYF.

V gene TRBV10-3 combines with J gene TRBJ1-1; the D gene is possibly TRBD1 (6 bases). Germline assignment: CDR1 ENHRY and CDR2 SYGVKD. The CDR3 covers 14 residues. V was clipped by 4 bases and J by 1 base, with 10 bases between them. This chain's CDR3 is CAISGQGRNTEAFF. CDR3 nucleotide sequence: TGTGCCATCAGTGGTCAGGGGCGGAACACTGAAGCTTTCTTT.

This clonotype was detected a few times. V usage is TRBV13 and J usage is TRBJ2-3, with 9 bases fitting TRBD1. V gave up 5 bases and J gave up 3 bases; unmatched junction bases: 15. The CDR3 has 18 residues. Per germline, CDR1 PRHDT and CDR2 FYEKMQ (reference sequence). The CDR3 DNA follows: TGTGCCAGCAGCCGACTCTCCTCCGGGACAGGGAAGACAGATACGCAGTATTTT. Its translation: CASSRLSSGTGKTDTQYF.

This clonotype was seen ten or more times. The gene calls are TRBV7-9 and TRBJ1-1; 7 nucleotides match TRBD1. V shed 5 bases and J 5 bases; nucleotides not matched to a gene: 11. The germline V gene has CDR1 SEHNR and CDR2 FQNEAQ (reference sequence). This CDR3 is 15 amino acids long. CDR3 bases: TGTGCCAGCAGCCCCCCCAAGGGGGCGAAGACTGAAGCTTTCTTT. Translated: CASSPPKGAKTEAFF.

This clonotype came up many times. CDR3 nucleotide sequence: TGCGCCAGCAGCCACCGGACTAGCGGGACCTACGAGCAGTACTTC. As protein: CASSHRTSGTYEQYF. This chain connects TRBV4-1 to TRBJ2-7, with 12 bases that match TRBD2. Germline V CDR1 and CDR2: MGHRA, YSYEKL. The ends lost 3 bases at V and 2 bases at J; junction bases unmatched: 2. This CDR3 spans 15 amino acids.